These 26 T cell receptor beta chains came from one sample sequenced in a study of OX40 agonist ivuxolimab in advanced cancers. The library was prepared using the immunoSEQ multiplex PCR assay. The table was pulled from immuneACCESS by TCRdb, which kept in-frame rearrangements only. Such tables lose some clones; where checked, under half of the loss comes from unresolved V genes, and the rest has no known cause. The sample table shows over 60,000 clones, and roughly 80% are seen once. Roughly 6.3% of the sample is in the top ten clones. This sample comprised CD4+ or CD8+ T cells sorted from blood, obtained in a trial of the OX40 agonist ivuxolimab. The receptors were sampled from an adult with an advanced solid tumor such as melanoma, head and neck, liver or kidney cancer.

The rearrangement links TRBV10-2 to TRBJ2-5; 8 nucleotides line up with TRBD2. The CDR3 runs 14 residues. Looked up from germline, CDR1 is WSHSY and CDR2 is SAAADI. Trimming took 2 bases from V and 5 from J; bases not matched to a gene: 4. The CDR3: CASSEASGPETQYF. The DNA for the CDR3 is TGCGCCAGCAGTGAGGCTAGCGGGCCGGAGACCCAGTACTTC.

V gene TRBV7-6 combines with J gene TRBJ2-6, with no clear D. Trimming removed 1 base at V and 1 base at J, with 2 bases between. Germline CDR1 SGHVS, CDR2 FNYEAQ. The CDR3 covers 14 residues. The CDR3 is CASSLVSGANVLTF. The CDR3 DNA reads TGTGCCAGCAGCTTAGTTTCTGGGGCCAACGTCCTGACTTTC. The full variable domain, completed using reference TRBV7-6 and TRBJ2-6, is GAGVSQSPRYKVTKRGQDVALRCDPISGHVSLYWYRQALGQGPEFLTYFNYEAQQDKSGLPNDRFSAERPEGSISTLTIQRTEQRDSAMYRCASSLVSGANVLTFGAGSRLTVL.

On this clone itself: It is unclear where the CDR3 begins or ends on the DNA, so no DNA is shown, and the CDR3 is as TCRdb lists it. V gene TRBV7-2 combines with J gene TRBJ1-2; TRBD1, the table's D call, was not compared with the DNA. Germline V CDR1 and CDR2: SGHTA, FQGNSA. The CDR3 spans 12 amino acids, including both terminal residues. The CDR3 protein is CASSVAQGAHHF.

This clone was seen a single time. The V call is TRBV5-6, the J call TRBJ2-7, with D perhaps matching TRBD2 (6 bases). The CDR3 loop spans 16 amino acids. Germline V gives CDR1 SGHDT, CDR2 YYEEEE. V gave up 0 bases and J gave up 2 bases, with 15 bases separating them. For the CDR3, the DNA is TGTGCCAGCAGCTTGGGGGGGGAACTTTCCCCCTACGAGCAGTACTTC. Amino acid sequence: CASSLGGELSPYEQYF.

As DNA, the CDR3 is TGTGCCAGCAGCTTGGTGGGTAGCGTGGGCGAGCAGTACTTC. This translates into CASSLVGSVGEQYF. The chain joins TRBV5-6 to TRBJ2-7; a possible D gene is TRBD2 (5 bases). The germline V and J ends were trimmed by 0 bases and 6 bases, with 13 bases remaining between them. CDR1 SGHDT and CDR2 YYEEEE come from the germline V gene. This CDR3 region has 14 residues.

Details on this clone: In the same sample, other DNA sequences code for this CDR3. The chain combines TRBV28 with TRBJ1-4; maybe TRBD1 (5 bases). CDR3 length: 12 amino acids. V dropped 5 bases and J dropped 11 bases, with 12 bases sitting between them. Looked up from germline, CDR1 is MDHEN and CDR2 is SYDVKM. This chain's CDR3 is CASSPPRGKLFF. CDR3 sequence (DNA): TGTGCCAGCAGTCCCCCGAGGGGTAAACTGTTTTTT.

The chain couples TRBV30 to TRBJ1-4, with TRBD1 identical over 7 bases. This CDR3 is built from 15 residues. V lost 1 base, J lost 0 bases, and 2 bases stayed unmatched. Germline CDR1 GTSNPN, CDR2 SVGIG (reference sequence). The CDR3 sequence is CAWSDTGATNEKLFF. The CDR3 DNA sequence: TGTGCCTGGAGTGATACAGGGGCAACTAATGAAAAACTGTTTTTT.

This clone showed up just once. V usage is TRBV27 and J usage is TRBJ2-4, with 8 bases lining up with TRBD2. With V trimmed by 9 bases and J by 2 bases, 12 bases remained unmatched. CDR3 length equals 16 residues. CDR1 MNHEY and CDR2 SMNVEV come from the germline V gene (reference sequence). CDR3 in DNA: TGTGCCAGTAGGGATCGGGCTAGCGGGCCCAAAAACATTCAGTACTTC. It codes for CASRDRASGPKNIQYF.

The rearrangement joins TRBV6-1 to TRBJ1-2, with D maybe TRBD1 (6 bases). The CDR3 contains 15 residues. The germline V gene has CDR1 MNHNS and CDR2 SASEGT. Between the trimmed V and J ends, which lost 6 bases and 4 bases, there was a span of 18 bases. The chain's CDR3 is CASSYTGGQGYGYTF. The DNA of the CDR3 is TGTGCCAGCAGCTACACCGGGGGGCAGGGCTATGGCTACACCTTC.

The V call is TRBV4-1, the J call TRBJ2-1; D could derive from TRBD1 or TRBD2 (5 bases each). V lost 3 bases to trimming and J lost 2 bases, with 14 bases between them. Germline loops: CDR1 MGHRA, CDR2 YSYEKL. The CDR3 has 16 amino acids. The CDR3 loop reads CASSQAGTSPYNEQFF. The DNA of the CDR3 is TGCGCCAGCAGCCAGGCCGGGACCTCTCCCTACAATGAGCAGTTCTTC.

V usage is TRBV28 and J usage is TRBJ1-5; D is uncertain. This CDR3 contains 12 residues. Germline V gene sequence: CDR1 MDHEN, CDR2 SYDVKM. Trimming took 1 base from V and 6 from J, leaving 4 bases between them. The CDR3 DNA sequence: TGTGCCAGCAGTTTATTTCTTCAGCCCCAGCATTTT. Translated, it gives CASSLFLQPQHF.

The rearrangement links TRBV2 to TRBJ2-5; possibly TRBD1 or TRBD2 for D (6 bases each). Germline values: CDR1 SNHLY, CDR2 FYNNEI. The CDR3 has 15 residues. The V end lost 0 bases, the J end lost 5 bases, and 13 bases lay between the germline ends. The CDR3 sequence: CASSEAWGAVETQYF. CDR3 nucleotides: TGTGCCAGCAGTGAAGCATGGGGGGCTGTGGAGACCCAGTACTTC.

Comments on this clone: An end of the junction differs from the germline gene, which may be a read error. V usage is TRBV19 and J usage is TRBJ1-6; 8 nucleotides match TRBD1. CDR1 and CDR2 (germline): LNHDA, SQIVND (reference sequence). The CDR3 runs 17 residues. CDR3 region: CASTIEGSGGRNSPLHF. As DNA, the CDR3 is TGTGCCAGTACTATAGAGGGTTCAGGGGGCAGGAATTCACCCCTCCACTTT.

This chain links TRBV5-1 with TRBJ2-1; 7 bases fit TRBD1. Losses at the gene ends were 2 bases for V and 0 bases for J; bases not matched to a gene: 2. This CDR3 has 15 residues. Germline V lookup: CDR1 SGHRS, CDR2 YFSETQ. For the CDR3, the DNA is TGCGCCAGCAGCTTAACAGGGGTCTCCTACAATGAGCAGTTCTTC. This gives the protein CASSLTGVSYNEQFF.

The chain carries TRBV10-3 and TRBJ2-7, with 10 bases lining up with TRBD1. There are 19 residues in the CDR3. Trimming took 0 bases from V and 1 from J; bases not matched to a gene: 12. CDR1 and CDR2 (germline): ENHRY, SYGVKD. The DNA for the CDR3 is TGTGCCATCAGTGAGTCGTTGGGAAAGACAGGGGGCCCGTCCTACGAGCAGTACGTC. It codes for CAISESLGKTGGPSYEQYV.

This chain links TRBV29-1 with TRBJ1-2; 7 bases line up with TRBD1. CDR3 length: 12 residues. Germline V CDR1 and CDR2: SQVTM, ANQGSEA. V lost 6 bases and J lost 3; bases outside the gene matches: 4. CDR3 residues: CSVDRQHYGYTF. In nucleotides, the CDR3 is TGCAGCGTGGACAGGCAGCACTATGGCTACACCTTC.

A single count supports this clone. The chain links TRBV7-2 to TRBJ2-7; D is unresolved. The length of the CDR3 is 14 residues. The germline V and J ends were trimmed by 2 bases and 1 base, with 9 bases remaining between them. Germline values: CDR1 SGHTA, CDR2 FQGNSA. The CDR3 nucleotides are TGTGCCAGCAGCTTACTACCACTTTCCTACGAGCAGTACTTC. Protein sequence: CASSLLPLSYEQYF. Filled out from reference TRBV7-2 and TRBJ2-7, the complete variable domain reads GAGVSQSPSNKVTEKGKDVELRCDPISGHTALYWYRQSLGQGLEFLIYFQGNSAPDKSGLPSDRFSAERTGGSVSTLTIQRTQQEDSAVYLCASSLLPLSYEQYFGPGTRLTVT.

The chain combines TRBV7-9 with TRBJ1-1; D ambiguous. This CDR3 is 14 amino acids long. Germline V gene data show CDR1 as SEHNR and CDR2 as FQNEAQ (reference sequence). Trimming stripped 3 bases from V and 1 base from J, with 9 bases between. For the CDR3, the DNA is TGTGCCAGCAGCTTTGGGCAGACGAACACTGAAGCTTTCTTT. It translates to CASSFGQTNTEAFF.

This chain uses TRBV2 with TRBJ2-3; D might be TRBD2 (6 bases). From germline, CDR1 is SNHLY and CDR2 FYNNEI. V was pared by 10 bases and J by 5 bases, with 19 bases between. The CDR3 runs to 14 residues. The CDR3 DNA sequence: TGTGCCACCGAGACTGGGGGGAAGCGAGATACGCAGTATTTT. This translates into CATETGGKRDTQYF.

This rearrangement joins TRBV6-6 to TRBJ2-7; weak D call: TRBD1 (5 bases). Trimming pared 5 bases from V and 6 bases from J, leaving 11 bases between. CDR1 and CDR2 from the germline V gene are MNHNY and SVGAGI (reference sequence). CDR3 length equals 12 residues. CDR3: CASSTQGSEQYV. In nucleotides, the CDR3 is TGTGCCAGCAGTACTCAGGGATCCGAGCAGTACGTC.

The chain links TRBV10-3 to TRBJ1-2, with D possibly TRBD1 on 5 matching bases. In germline, CDR1 is ENHRY, CDR2 SYGVKD. With 6 bases removed from V and 2 bases from J, the gap between germline ends came to 13 bases. The CDR3 runs to 14 residues. In DNA, the CDR3 is TGTGCCATCAGCCAGGGTGCATTGAACTATGGCTACACCTTC. Amino acids: CAISQGALNYGYTF.

CDR3 loop: CASSAGRNEQFF. The CDR3 DNA is TGTGCCAGCAGCGCCGGCCGGAATGAGCAGTTCTTC. The chain recombines TRBV7-2 with TRBJ2-1; D unresolved. This CDR3 is 12 amino acids long. V dropped 5 bases and J dropped 7 bases, with 9 bases sitting between them. Germline V CDR1 and CDR2: SGHTA, FQGNSA.

The rearrangement links TRBV7-1 to TRBJ1-5; a weak D match, TRBD1 (6 bases). TRBV7-1 falls under the ORF class, with uncertain function. Trimming took 4 bases from V and 4 from J, leaving 23 bases between them. The CDR3 has 18 amino acids. In nucleotides, the CDR3 is TGTGCCAGCAGCTTAGCGGTCCCTGGTACAGGGAGGAATCAGCCCCAGCATTTT. It encodes CASSLAVPGTGRNQPQHF.

This chain uses TRBV6-4 with TRBJ2-2, with 7 bases that match TRBD2. The J segment lost 1 base and the V segment lost 5 bases, leaving 4 bases of the junction unmatched. The CDR3 length is 15 residues. From germline, CDR1 is MRHNA and CDR2 SNTAGT. CDR3 sequence: CASSSSGLNTGELFF. The DNA for the CDR3 is TGTGCCAGCAGTTCTAGCGGCCTGAACACCGGGGAGCTGTTTTTT.

The chain couples TRBV9 to TRBJ1-2; no clear D gene. Germline CDR1 reads SGDLS; CDR2 reads YYNGEE. Trimming removed 3 bases from V and 4 bases from J, with 16 bases in between. The CDR3 has 15 amino acids. Here the CDR3 DNA reads TGTGCCAGCAGCGAGGAGGGATTGAGGACCTATGGCTACACCTTC. It encodes CASSEEGLRTYGYTF.

The chain has TRBV21-1 and TRBJ1-2; the D call in the table, TRBD1, was not verified against the DNA. TRBV21-1 is a pseudogene locus. The length of the CDR3 is 14 residues. In DNA, the CDR3 is TGTGCCAGCGACACAGGGGTTTACTCATATGGCTACACCTTC. It encodes CASDTGVYSYGYTF.